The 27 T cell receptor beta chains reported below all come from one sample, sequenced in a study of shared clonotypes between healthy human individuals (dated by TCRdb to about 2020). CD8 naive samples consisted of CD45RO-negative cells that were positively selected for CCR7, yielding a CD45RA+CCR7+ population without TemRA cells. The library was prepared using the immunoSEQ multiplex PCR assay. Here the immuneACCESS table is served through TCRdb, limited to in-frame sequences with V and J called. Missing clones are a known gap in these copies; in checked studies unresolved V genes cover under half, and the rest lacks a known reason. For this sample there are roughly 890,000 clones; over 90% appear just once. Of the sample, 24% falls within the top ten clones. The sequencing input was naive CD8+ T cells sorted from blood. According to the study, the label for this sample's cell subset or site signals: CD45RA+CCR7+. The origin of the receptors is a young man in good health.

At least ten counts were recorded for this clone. The CDR3: CASSLQREGRTEQFF. The CDR3 region has the DNA TGTGCCAGCAGCCTCCAGCGGGAGGGCCGGACTGAGCAGTTCTTC. This sequence joins TRBV7-9 and TRBJ2-1, with 10 positions matching TRBD2. After removal of 5 bases from V and 9 bases from J, the junction contained 10 bases not matched to a gene. The CDR3 contains 15 residues. CDR1 is SEHNR and CDR2 is FQNEAQ in the germline V gene (reference sequence).

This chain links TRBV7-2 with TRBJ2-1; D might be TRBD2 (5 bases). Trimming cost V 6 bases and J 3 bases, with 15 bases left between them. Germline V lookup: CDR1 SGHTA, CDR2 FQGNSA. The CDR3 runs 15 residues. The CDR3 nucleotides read TGTGCCAGCAGGGACCGGGAATCCCTCTACAATGAGCAGTTCTTC. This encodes CASRDRESLYNEQFF.

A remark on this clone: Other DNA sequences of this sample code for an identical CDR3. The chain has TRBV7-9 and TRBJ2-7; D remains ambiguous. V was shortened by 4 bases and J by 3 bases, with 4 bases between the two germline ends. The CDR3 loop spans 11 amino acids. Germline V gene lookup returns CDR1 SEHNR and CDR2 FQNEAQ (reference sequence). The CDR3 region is CASSSIYEQYF. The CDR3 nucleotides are TGTGCCAGCAGCTCGATCTACGAGCAGTACTTC.

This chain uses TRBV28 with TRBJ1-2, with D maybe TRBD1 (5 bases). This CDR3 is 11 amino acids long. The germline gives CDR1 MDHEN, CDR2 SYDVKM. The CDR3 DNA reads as TGTGTATCCGGGACGGAGTATGGCTACACCTTC. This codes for CVSGTEYGYTF.

In DNA form, the CDR3 reads TGTGCCAGCAGCCCTCCGGGACAGGGCATATACAATGAGCAGTTCTTC. This codes for CASSPPGQGIYNEQFF. The chain links TRBV7-9 to TRBJ2-1, with 9 bases aligning to TRBD1. The V segment lost 5 bases and the J segment 4 bases; nucleotides outside the gene matches: 9. Germline CDR1 and CDR2: SEHNR and FQNEAQ (reference sequence). This CDR3 is 16 amino acids long.

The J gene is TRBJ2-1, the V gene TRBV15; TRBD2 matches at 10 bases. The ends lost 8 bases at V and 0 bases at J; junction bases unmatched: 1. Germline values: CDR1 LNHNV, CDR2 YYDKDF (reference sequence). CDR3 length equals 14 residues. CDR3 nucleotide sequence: TGTGCCACCGGGACTAGCGCCTCCTACAATGAGCAGTTCTTC. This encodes CATGTSASYNEQFF.

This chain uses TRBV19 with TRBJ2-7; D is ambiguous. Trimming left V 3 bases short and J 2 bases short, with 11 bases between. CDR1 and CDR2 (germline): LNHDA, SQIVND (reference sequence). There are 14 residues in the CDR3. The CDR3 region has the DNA TGTGCCAGTAGTATCCGAGCAGAAGCCTACGAGCAGTACTTC. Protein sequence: CASSIRAEAYEQYF.

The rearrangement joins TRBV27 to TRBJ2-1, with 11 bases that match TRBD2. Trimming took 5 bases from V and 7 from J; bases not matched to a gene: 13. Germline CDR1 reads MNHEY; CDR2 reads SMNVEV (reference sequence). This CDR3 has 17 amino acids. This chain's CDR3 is CASSPLGGGLAENEQFF. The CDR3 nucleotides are TGTGCCAGCAGTCCCCTCGGGGGGGGACTAGCGGAAAATGAGCAGTTCTTC.

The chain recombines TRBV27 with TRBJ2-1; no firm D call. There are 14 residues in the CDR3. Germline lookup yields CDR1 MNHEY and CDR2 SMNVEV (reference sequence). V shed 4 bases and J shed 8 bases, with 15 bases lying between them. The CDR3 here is CASSSRTADDEQFF. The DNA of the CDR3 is TGTGCCAGCAGTTCCCGGACCGCCGACGATGAGCAGTTCTTC.

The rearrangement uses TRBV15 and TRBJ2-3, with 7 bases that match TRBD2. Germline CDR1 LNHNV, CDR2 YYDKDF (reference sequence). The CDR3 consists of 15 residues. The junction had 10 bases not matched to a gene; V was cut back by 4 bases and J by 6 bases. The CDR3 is CATSTSRGNVDTQYF. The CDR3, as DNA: TGTGCCACCAGCACCTCGCGGGGGAACGTGGATACGCAGTATTTT. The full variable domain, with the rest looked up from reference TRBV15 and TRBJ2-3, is DAMVIQNPRYQVTQFGKPVTLSCSQTLNHNVMYWYQQKSSQAPKLLFHYYDKDFNNEADTPDNFQSRRPNTSFCFLDIRSPGLGDTAMYLCATSTSRGNVDTQYFGPGTRLTVL.

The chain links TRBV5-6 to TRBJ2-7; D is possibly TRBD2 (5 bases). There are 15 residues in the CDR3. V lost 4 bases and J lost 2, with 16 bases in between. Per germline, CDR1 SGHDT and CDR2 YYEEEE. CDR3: CASSRTLWGAYEQYF. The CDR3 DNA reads TGTGCCAGCAGCCGAACCTTATGGGGAGCCTACGAGCAGTACTTC.

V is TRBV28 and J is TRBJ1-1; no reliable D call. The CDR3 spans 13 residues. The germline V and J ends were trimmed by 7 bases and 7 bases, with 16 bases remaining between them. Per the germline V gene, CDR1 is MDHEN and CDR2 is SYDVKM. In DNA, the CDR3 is TGTGCCAGCACCGAGGCAGCGTTCCTTGAAGCTTTCTTT. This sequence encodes CASTEAAFLEAFF.

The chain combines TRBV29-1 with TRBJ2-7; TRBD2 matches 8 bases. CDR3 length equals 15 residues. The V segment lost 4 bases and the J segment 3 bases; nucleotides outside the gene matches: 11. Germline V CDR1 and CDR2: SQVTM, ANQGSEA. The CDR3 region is CSVVLSGRKFYEQYF. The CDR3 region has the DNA TGCAGCGTTGTTCTGAGCGGGAGAAAGTTCTACGAGCAGTACTTC.

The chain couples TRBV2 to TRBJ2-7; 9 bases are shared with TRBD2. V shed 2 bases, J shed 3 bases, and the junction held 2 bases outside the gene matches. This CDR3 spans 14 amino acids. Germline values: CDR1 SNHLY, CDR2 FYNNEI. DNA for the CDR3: TGTGCCAGCAGTGAATTAGCGGGAGTCTACGAGCAGTACTTC. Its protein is CASSELAGVYEQYF.

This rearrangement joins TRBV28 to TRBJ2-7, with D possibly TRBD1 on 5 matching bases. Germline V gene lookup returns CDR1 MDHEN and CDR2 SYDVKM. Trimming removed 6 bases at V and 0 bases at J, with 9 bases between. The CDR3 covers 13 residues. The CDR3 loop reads CASRDTLSYEQYF. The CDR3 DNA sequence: TGTGCCAGCAGGGACACCCTCTCCTACGAGCAGTACTTC.

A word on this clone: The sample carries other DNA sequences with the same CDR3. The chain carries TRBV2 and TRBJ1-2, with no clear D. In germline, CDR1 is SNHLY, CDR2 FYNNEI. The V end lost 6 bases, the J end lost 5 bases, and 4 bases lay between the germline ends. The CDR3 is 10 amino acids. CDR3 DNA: TGTGCCAGCAGGGGATATGGCTACACCTTC. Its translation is CASRGYGYTF.

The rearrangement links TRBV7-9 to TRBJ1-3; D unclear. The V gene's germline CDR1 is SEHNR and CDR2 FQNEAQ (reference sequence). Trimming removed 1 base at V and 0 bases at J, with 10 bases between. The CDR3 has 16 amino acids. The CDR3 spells CASSLVGEGSGNTIYF. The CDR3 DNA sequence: TGTGCCAGCAGCTTAGTAGGTGAAGGCTCTGGAAACACCATATATTTT.

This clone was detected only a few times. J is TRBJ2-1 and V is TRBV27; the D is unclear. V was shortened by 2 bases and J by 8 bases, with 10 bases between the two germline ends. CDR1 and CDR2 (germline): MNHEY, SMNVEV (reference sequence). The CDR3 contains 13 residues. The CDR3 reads CASSLRLLDEQFF. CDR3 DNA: TGTGCCAGCAGTTTACGACTTTTGGATGAGCAGTTCTTC.

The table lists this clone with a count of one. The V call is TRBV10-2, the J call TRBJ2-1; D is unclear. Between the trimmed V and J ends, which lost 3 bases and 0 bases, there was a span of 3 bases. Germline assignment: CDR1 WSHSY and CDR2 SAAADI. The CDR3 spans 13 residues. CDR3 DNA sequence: TGCGCCAGCAGTGAAACCTCCTACAATGAGCAGTTCTTC. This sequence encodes CASSETSYNEQFF.

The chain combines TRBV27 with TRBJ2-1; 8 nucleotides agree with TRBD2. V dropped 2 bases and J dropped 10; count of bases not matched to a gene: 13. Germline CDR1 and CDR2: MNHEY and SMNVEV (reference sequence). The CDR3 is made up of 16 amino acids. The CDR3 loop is CASSLEGGRYLREQFF. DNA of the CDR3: TGTGCCAGCAGTTTAGAAGGCGGGAGGTACCTCCGAGAGCAGTTCTTC.

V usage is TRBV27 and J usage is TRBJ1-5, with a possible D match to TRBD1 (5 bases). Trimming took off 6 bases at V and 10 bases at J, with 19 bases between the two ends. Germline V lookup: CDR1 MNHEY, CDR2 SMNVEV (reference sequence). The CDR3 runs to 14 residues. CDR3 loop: CASRTLQGAKPQHF. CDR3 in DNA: TGTGCCAGCAGAACTCTCCAGGGAGCTAAACCCCAGCATTTT.

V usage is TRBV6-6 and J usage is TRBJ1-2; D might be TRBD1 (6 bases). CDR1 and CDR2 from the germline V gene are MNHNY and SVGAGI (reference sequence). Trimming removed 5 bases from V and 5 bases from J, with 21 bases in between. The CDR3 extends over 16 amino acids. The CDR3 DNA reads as TGTGCCAGCAGTAACCCTGGACAGAGTCAAAAGTATGGCTACACCTTC. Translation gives CASSNPGQSQKYGYTF.

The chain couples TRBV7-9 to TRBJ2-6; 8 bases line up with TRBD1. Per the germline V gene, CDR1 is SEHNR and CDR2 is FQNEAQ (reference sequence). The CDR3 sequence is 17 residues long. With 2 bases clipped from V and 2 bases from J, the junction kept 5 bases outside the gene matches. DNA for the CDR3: TGTGCCAGCAGCTTATGGACAGGGATCGCTGGGGCCAACGTCCTGACTTTC. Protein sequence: CASSLWTGIAGANVLTF.

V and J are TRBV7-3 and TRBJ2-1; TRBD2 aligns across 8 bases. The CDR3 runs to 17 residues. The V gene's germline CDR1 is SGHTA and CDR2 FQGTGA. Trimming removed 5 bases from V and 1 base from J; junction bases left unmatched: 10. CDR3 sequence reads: CASSPWAGGDSYNEQFF. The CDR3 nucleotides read TGTGCCAGCAGCCCATGGGCGGGGGGCGATTCCTACAATGAGCAGTTCTTC.

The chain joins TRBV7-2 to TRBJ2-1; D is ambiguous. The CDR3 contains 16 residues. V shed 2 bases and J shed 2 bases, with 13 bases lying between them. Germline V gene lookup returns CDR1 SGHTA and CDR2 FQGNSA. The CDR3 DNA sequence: TGTGCCAGCAGCTTAAAGGTCTTCAGTACCTACAATGAGCAGTTCTTC. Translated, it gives CASSLKVFSTYNEQFF.

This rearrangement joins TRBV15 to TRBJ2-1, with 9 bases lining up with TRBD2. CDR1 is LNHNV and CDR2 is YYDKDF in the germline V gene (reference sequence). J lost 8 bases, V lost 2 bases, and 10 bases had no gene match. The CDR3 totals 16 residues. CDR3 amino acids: CATSRRKAGGKDEQFF. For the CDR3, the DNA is TGTGCCACCAGCAGACGGAAAGCGGGAGGAAAGGATGAGCAGTTCTTC.

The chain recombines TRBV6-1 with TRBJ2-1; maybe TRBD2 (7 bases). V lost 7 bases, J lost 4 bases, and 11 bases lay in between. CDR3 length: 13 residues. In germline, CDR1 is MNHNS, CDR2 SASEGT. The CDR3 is CASTEGGYNEQFF. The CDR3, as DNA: TGTGCCAGCACCGAGGGGGGGTACAATGAGCAGTTCTTC.